The 19 T cell receptor beta chains listed next were all sequenced from one sample in a study of CD8 T cells in ankylosing spondylitis. Each CDR3 protein gets one entry after TCRdb re-called the 5' RACE reads with MiXCR. In the table there are 310,000 or so distinct CDR3 sequences, around 18% of which are singletons. Source material: blood, either unsorted or a sorted T cell fraction (not recorded which). These receptors all stem from a male donor with ankylosing spondylitis or in good health (not recorded which).

This clonotype was seen only a few times. The chain is built from TRBV20-1 and TRBJ1-1; D remains unclear. CDR3 length: 16 amino acids. With 2 bases removed from V and 3 bases from J, the gap between germline ends came to 19 bases. CDR1 and CDR2 (germline): DFQATT, SNEGSKA (reference sequence). In nucleotides, the CDR3 is TGCAGTGCTAGATATGATTACTGGGGTCCGGACACTGAAGCTTTCTTT. Translating gives CSARYDYWGPDTEAFF.

V gene TRBV27 combines with J gene TRBJ2-5; 7 bases line up with TRBD1. In germline, CDR1 is MNHEY, CDR2 SMNVEV (reference sequence). Trimming at V came to 5 bases and at J to 2 bases, leaving 8 bases not matched to a gene. CDR3 length equals 15 residues. The CDR3 DNA reads TGTGCCAGCAGTCCTTTGGGGACAGCTCAAGAGACCCAGTACTTC. As protein: CASSPLGTAQETQYF.

The chain has TRBV27 and TRBJ2-7; D unclear. Trimming stripped 4 bases from V and 6 bases from J, with 4 bases between. The CDR3 runs to 10 residues. Germline CDR1 and CDR2: MNHEY and SMNVEV (reference sequence). CDR3 sequence reads: CASSSFEQYV. The CDR3 DNA sequence: TGTGCCAGCAGTTCTTTCGAGCAGTACGTC.

The chain joins TRBV6-1 to TRBJ1-2; tentative D call: TRBD1 (6 bases). This CDR3 has 15 amino acids. CDR1 is MNHNS, CDR2 SASEGT, per germline. Trimming cost V 4 bases and J 5 bases, with 17 bases left between them. CDR3 nucleotide sequence: TGTGCCAGCAGTGGGGGCCAGGGGCAAGAGTATGGCTACACCTTC. It yields the protein CASSGGQGQEYGYTF.

The chain uses TRBV7-6 and TRBJ2-1, with a weak D call TRBD1 (5 bases). V was pared by 0 bases and J by 5 bases, with 17 bases between. The V gene's germline CDR1 is SGHVS and CDR2 FNYEAQ. This CDR3 is 17 amino acids long. CDR3 region: CASSLATPQANHNEQFF. The CDR3 DNA reads TGTGCCAGCAGCTTAGCGACCCCACAGGCGAACCACAATGAGCAGTTCTTC.

There are many counts of this clonotype. The chain couples TRBV12-3 or TRBV12-4 to TRBJ1-5, with a possible D match to TRBD1 (5 bases). The CDR3 is made up of 13 amino acids. V lost 5 bases to trimming and J lost 6 bases, with 11 bases between them. CDR3 loop: CASSPGVGQPQHF. The CDR3 DNA is TGTGCCAGCAGTCCGGGGGTTGGTCAGCCCCAGCATTTT.

V usage is TRBV27 and J usage is TRBJ2-5, with D possibly TRBD2 on 6 matching bases. Per the germline V gene, CDR1 is MNHEY and CDR2 is SMNVEV (reference sequence). This CDR3 has 18 amino acids. Trimming left V 5 bases short and J 4 bases short, with 26 bases between. CDR3 loop: CASSTPGEQREVRETQYF. The CDR3 bases are TGTGCCAGCAGTACCCCGGGAGAACAAAGGGAGGTCAGAGAGACCCAGTACTTC.

This clonotype showed up just a few times. The chain is built from TRBV29-1 and TRBJ2-4, with 12 bases that match TRBD2. With V trimmed by 4 bases and J by 11 bases, 9 bases remained unmatched. Germline loops: CDR1 SQVTM, CDR2 ANQGSEA. The CDR3 is 14 residues long. The CDR3 sequence: CSVGSASGRAVQYF. The CDR3 DNA reads as TGCAGCGTTGGGTCCGCTAGCGGGAGGGCGGTTCAGTACTTC.

This clonotype occurred a few times. This chain links TRBV25-1 with TRBJ2-2; D is ambiguous. V was shortened by 2 bases and J by 7 bases, with 11 bases between the two germline ends. The CDR3 loop spans 14 amino acids. Germline V gene sequence: CDR1 MGHDK, CDR2 SYGVNS. The DNA for the CDR3 is TGTGCCAGCAGTGAAGGTGGGATGAGCGGGGAGCTGTTTTTT. Protein: CASSEGGMSGELFF.

This chain joins TRBV10-3 and TRBJ2-5, with a weak D call TRBD2 (6 bases). V lost 8 bases to trimming and J lost 2 bases, with 15 bases between them. This CDR3 contains 14 residues. Germline values: CDR1 ENHRY, CDR2 SYGVKD. Written as DNA, the CDR3 is TGTGCCATCGGATGGAGGGGCCCGCAAGAGACCCAGTACTTC. Its translation: CAIGWRGPQETQYF.

This chain connects TRBV15 to TRBJ2-1; 9 bases align to TRBD1. The junction had 10 bases not matched to a gene; V was cut back by 5 bases and J by 8 bases. This CDR3 region has 15 residues. Germline V gene lookup returns CDR1 LNHNV and CDR2 YYDKDF (reference sequence). CDR3 bases: TGTGCCACCAGCTTTCGGGACAGGGTTGGCGATGAGCAGTTCTTC. It codes for CATSFRDRVGDEQFF.

The J gene is TRBJ1-2, the V gene TRBV15; D gene unclear. The CDR3 extends over 15 amino acids. V lost 3 bases and J 7 bases, leaving 18 bases between the germline ends. Germline assignment: CDR1 LNHNV and CDR2 YYDKDF (reference sequence). Here the CDR3 DNA reads TGTGCCACCAGCAGGGTCCTCGAGGATGGAGGTGGCTACACCTTC. It encodes CATSRVLEDGGGYTF.

This clonotype was seen a few times. This chain connects TRBV20-1 to TRBJ2-5; TRBD2 aligns across 7 bases. Losses at the gene ends were 1 base for V and 1 base for J; bases not matched to a gene: 3. The CDR3 is 14 residues long. CDR1 and CDR2 from the germline V gene are DFQATT and SNEGSKA (reference sequence). CDR3 coding DNA: TGCAGTGCTAGAGGGTCTAGCGGCCAAGAGACCCAGTACTTC. Its translation: CSARGSSGQETQYF.

The chain has TRBV19 and TRBJ1-5, with D maybe TRBD1 (6 bases). This CDR3 has 15 amino acids. V lost 6 bases and J 3 bases, leaving 15 bases between the germline ends. Germline assignment: CDR1 LNHDA and CDR2 SQIVND (reference sequence). The DNA of the CDR3 is TGTGCCAGTAGCTGGGGGGGGGCACTCAATCAGCCCCAGCATTTT. It is translated as CASSWGGALNQPQHF.

This clonotype showed up just a few times. V is TRBV29-1 and J is TRBJ2-4; a possible D gene is TRBD1 (5 bases). CDR1 and CDR2 (germline): SQVTM, ANQGSEA. CDR3 size: 13 residues. V dropped 3 bases and J dropped 3 bases, with 9 bases sitting between them. Here the CDR3 reads CSVDPGNKNIQYF. The CDR3 DNA sequence: TGCAGCGTTGACCCAGGGAACAAAAACATTCAGTACTTC.

This clonotype has ten or more counts. The rearrangement joins TRBV29-1 to TRBJ1-2; D is possibly TRBD1 (5 bases). Trimming removed 6 bases at V and 8 bases at J, with 19 bases between. Germline CDR1 reads SQVTM; CDR2 reads ANQGSEA. The length of the CDR3 is 13 residues. CDR3: CSVAGGQGLGYTF. In DNA, the CDR3 is TGCAGCGTCGCAGGAGGCCAGGGATTAGGCTACACCTTC. Full variable domain (remainder filled in from reference TRBV29-1 and TRBJ1-2): SAVISQKPSRDICQRGTSLTIQCQVDSQVTMMFWYRQQPGQSLTLIATANQGSEATYESGFVIDKFPISRPNLTFSTLTVSNMSPEDSSIYLCSVAGGQGLGYTFGSGTRLTVV.

The rearrangement links TRBV4-2 to TRBJ1-2; TRBD1 aligns across 7 bases. CDR1 and CDR2 (germline): LGHNA, YNFKEQ. V gave up 4 bases and J gave up 4 bases; unmatched junction bases: 6. CDR3 size: 14 residues. CDR3 protein: CASSPETGLYGYTF. The CDR3 DNA follows: TGTGCCAGCAGCCCAGAGACAGGGCTCTATGGCTACACCTTC.

This clonotype was seen a handful of times. CDR3 residues: CASSLFRGPDTIYF. The CDR3 DNA follows: TGTGCCAGCAGTCTTTTCAGGGGGCCGGACACCATATATTTT. The chain has TRBV12-3 or TRBV12-4 and TRBJ1-3; TRBD1 aligns across 8 bases. V was pared by 5 bases and J by 8 bases, with 8 bases of the junction left unmatched. The CDR3 covers 14 residues.

The CDR3 sequence is CSVWGFRGGNEQFF. CDR3 nucleotides: TGCAGCGTCTGGGGGTTTAGGGGAGGCAATGAGCAGTTCTTC. The rearrangement links TRBV29-1 to TRBJ2-1, with a possible D match to TRBD2 (6 bases). This CDR3 has 14 residues. Trimming removed 6 bases from V and 6 bases from J, with 18 bases in between. Germline assignment: CDR1 SQVTM and CDR2 ANQGSEA.